This T cell receptor beta chain was sequenced during a study of T cell responses to AZD1222 COVID-19 vaccine. The CDR3 length is 13 residues. The germline CDR1 and CDR2 sequences are SEHNR and FQNEAQ (reference sequence). V shed 5 bases and J shed 4 bases, with 11 bases lying between them. Only in-frame clones appear in the TCRdb table, and some are missing; sequencing was by immunoSEQ multiplex PCR. The profile shows about 160,000 clones, about 90% of them singletons. Sequenced here: peripheral blood, sampled on day 0 of AZD1222 vaccination. The gene calls are TRBV7-9 and TRBJ1-1, with D uncertain. The TCR sequence derives from an adult in good health. CDR3 bases: TGTGCCAGCAGCCCACACCCGACCACTGAAGCTTTCTTT. Translated: CASSPHPTTEAFF.